Below, one T cell receptor (beta chain) is given with its context. As yet, its antigen is unknown. Through a sample-barcoded 5' primer and a J-beta primer mix, a second PCR was run for 7 to 11 cycles. One entry per CDR3 protein, called by TCRdb with MiXCR from the 5' RACE reads. Counted here are around 500,000 distinct CDR3 sequences, about 27% occurring once; the ten biggest clones make up 3.6%. This sample was taken from a study of blood T cells in healthy people across ages. In the study overall: About one barcoded beta molecule per two T cells was captured by template switching. Findings and limits, study-wide: One million T cells yielded diversity estimates that were considered underestimates.

From germline, CDR1 is MGHDK and CDR2 SYGVNS. The CDR3 runs to 12 residues. V was trimmed by 6 bases and J by 0 bases, leaving 5 bases between them. These data were likewise used in another study, on T cells of mothers and their children. According to that study: Over 8.5 million TCR beta CDR3 reads were obtained from each mother, and 3 million to 3.5 million from each child.

The TCR originated in a boy aged 2 to 10 in good health. Sequencing was carried out using blood. This chain links TRBV25-1 with TRBJ1-2; D is uncertain. CDR3 DNA sequence: TGTGCCAGCAGGTCAGCTAACTATGGCTACACCTTC. Protein: CASRSANYGYTF.